This entry concerns a single T cell receptor beta chain. The sample comes from a study of blood T cell repertoires in COVID-19. Whole-study context: COVID-19 samples, acute and convalescent, were from the United States, Italy and Spain. PBMCs, B-cell-depleted T cells, or T cells provided the cDNA or gDNA that made up the material.

Only in-frame clones appear in the TCRdb table, and some are missing; sequencing was by immunoSEQ multiplex PCR. The sample carries under 150,000 clones, more than 65% recorded once. Sample: peripheral blood. This sequence originates from a man aged 50-60 years with acute or convalescent COVID-19.

The CDR3: CASNNPGTGGRETQYF. In DNA form, the CDR3 reads TGTGCCAGCAACAACCCCGGGACAGGGGGCCGGGAGACCCAGTACTTC. V and J are TRBV5-5 and TRBJ2-5; 12 bases are shared with TRBD1. CDR1 is SGHKS, CDR2 YYEKEE, per germline (reference sequence). Trimming took 6 bases from V and 5 from J; bases not matched to a gene: 11. The CDR3 covers 16 residues.